This T cell receptor (beta chain) came from a study of shared clonotypes between healthy human individuals. The run depth of the assay was deep. Using immunoSEQ multiplex PCR, the repertoire was profiled, and TCRdb retains in-frame clones only, with some absent. Among roughly 1,500,000 clones, around 98% were seen once, and the ten largest hold about 0.42%. The junction had 12 bases not matched to a gene; V was cut back by 1 base and J by 13 bases. Germline V gives CDR1 LGHNA, CDR2 YSLEER. The CDR3 consists of 16 residues. A CD45RA-negative memory subset and a CD45RA+ naive subset were separated from the CD4+ cells.

This TCR was recovered from a man younger than 40 in good health. The material sequenced was naive CD4+ T cells sorted from blood. Subset denoted: CD45RA+ positively selected. This sequence joins TRBV4-3 and TRBJ1-4, with 10 nucleotides matching TRBD1. Here the CDR3 reads CASSQVVYGTGVRLFF. CDR3 DNA: TGCGCCAGCAGCCAAGTTGTATACGGGACAGGGGTAAGACTGTTTTTT.